These T cell receptor beta chains were read from a single sample in a study of T cell responses to AZD1222 COVID-19 vaccine. Profiled with immunoSEQ multiplex PCR; TCRdb holds only in-frame clones, not every one. The sample records 110,000 to 150,000 clones, around 93% being singletons. The material was peripheral blood, obtained 28 days after the second AZD1222 dose. The receptors derive from an adult who received the AZD1222 COVID-19 vaccine. Both conserved end residues are part of each CDR3. The D gene is left open where the match is weak. Only some rows state a clone size, as once, few, many or a class for expanded clones.

- many TRBJ2-2 TRBV6-5 CASRSTSGRELFF TGTGCCAGCAGGTCGACTTCGGGGAGGGAGCTGTTTTTT
TRBD1 - TRBJ1-5 TRBV6-2/TRBV6-3 CASSYSGTGGSQPQHF TGTGCCAGCAGTTACTCCGGGACAGGGGGGAGTCAGCCCCAGCATTTT
TRBD2 - TRBJ2-3 TRBV7-9 CASSFLAGDTQYF TGTGCCAGCAGCTTTCTAGCGGGAGATACGCAGTATTTT
- - TRBJ1-6 TRBV19 CASSIRARGNSPLHF TGTGCCAGTAGTATTCGGGCCCGCGGGAACTCACCCCTCCACTTT
TRBD1 - TRBJ2-2 TRBV2 CASSLDRGTGELFF TGTGCCAGCTCGCTGGACAGGGGGACCGGGGAGCTGTTTTTT
- - TRBJ1-2 TRBV3-1/TRBV3-2 CASSQDNRLYGYTF TGTGCCAGCAGCCAAGATAACAGACTATATGGCTACACCTTC
- - TRBJ2-4 TRBV5-4 CASSLLGLNIQYF TGTGCCAGCAGCTTGTTAGGTTTGAACATTCAGTACTTC
- - TRBJ2-3 TRBV28 CASSLRRASSTDTQYF TGTGCCAGCAGTTTACGGCGGGCCTCTAGCACAGATACGCAGTATTTT
- - TRBJ2-7 TRBV30 CAWSPQVTYEQYF TGTGCCTGGAGCCCACAGGTTACCTACGAGCAGTACTTC
- - TRBJ2-7 TRBV4-3 CASSQSMSRVYEQYF TGCGCCAGCAGCCAATCTATGTCGCGGGTCTACGAGCAGTACTTC
- - TRBJ2-3 TRBV27 CASNFGAASTDTQYF TGTGCCAGCAACTTCGGGGCGGCGAGCACAGATACGCAGTATTTT
TRBD1 - TRBJ2-5 TRBV27 CASYGTGSGTQYF TGTGCCAGCTACGGGACAGGGAGCGGTACCCAGTACTTC
TRBD1 - TRBJ2-1 TRBV28 CASSSNRDRANEQFF TGTGCCAGCAGTTCTAACCGGGACAGGGCCAATGAGCAGTTCTTC
- - TRBJ2-2 TRBV12-3/TRBV12-4 CASRDTGELFF TGTGCCAGCCGAGATACCGGGGAGCTGTTTTTT
TRBD1 once TRBJ2-4 TRBV19 CASSIEPPGQGAKNIQYF TGTGCCAGTAGTATAGAGCCCCCGGGACAGGGTGCCAAAAACATTCAGTACTTC
TRBD2 - TRBJ2-1 TRBV9 CASSVDSGRGNEQFF TGTGCCAGCAGCGTAGACAGCGGGAGGGGTAATGAGCAGTTCTTC
- - TRBJ2-7 TRBV18 CASSPTPTYEQYF TGTGCCAGCTCACCCACTCCCACCTACGAGCAGTACTTC
TRBD1 - TRBJ1-2 TRBV7-3 CASSSRTGSGYTF TGTGCCAGCAGCTCGCGGACAGGTAGTGGCTACACCTTC
- - TRBJ2-1 TRBV7-9 CASSPGVLRATLYNEQFF TGTGCCAGCAGCCCAGGGGTCTTGCGGGCAACCTTATACAATGAGCAGTTCTTC
- - TRBJ1-1 TRBV12-3/TRBV12-4 CASSLRPRTEAFF TGTGCCAGCAGTTTGCGGCCCCGGACTGAAGCTTTCTTT
TRBD1 - TRBJ1-1 TRBV19 CASSLGQGGTEAFF TGTGCCAGTAGTCTGGGACAGGGAGGAACTGAAGCTTTCTTT
- - TRBJ1-1 TRBV6-2/TRBV6-3 CASSYSTQGLTEAFF TGTGCCAGCAGTTACTCGACACAGGGACTCACTGAAGCTTTCTTT
- - TRBJ1-4 TRBV7-4 CASSLGPNLWGEEKLFF TGTGCCAGCAGCTTGGGGCCTAACCTCTGGGGCGAAGAAAAACTGTTTTTT
- - TRBJ1-1 TRBV7-3 CASTRGQLNTEAFF TGTGCCAGCACCCGGGGGCAGCTGAACACTGAAGCTTTCTTT
TRBD1 - TRBJ1-2 TRBV27 CASSSRGPGQGYGYTF TGTGCCAGCAGTTCTCGTGGGCCGGGACAGGGCTATGGCTACACCTTC
- - TRBJ2-1 TRBV7-9 CASSFPGLSSYNEQFF TGTGCCAGCAGCTTTCCGGGGCTAAGCTCCTACAATGAGCAGTTCTTC
- - TRBJ1-6 TRBV24-1 CATSRRQVLNSPLHF TGTGCCACCAGTAGAAGACAGGTCCTTAATTCACCCCTCCACTTT
TRBD2 once TRBJ2-1 TRBV7-7 CASSLGPSGINEQFF TGTGCCAGCAGCTTAGGTCCTAGCGGAATCAATGAGCAGTTCTTC
- once TRBJ2-7 TRBV2 CASVGTTYEQYF TGTGCCAGCGTGGGCACGACCTACGAGCAGTACTTC
TRBD1 - TRBJ1-4 TRBV28 CASRPPGQGVNEKLFF TGTGCCAGCAGGCCTCCGGGACAGGGGGTAAATGAAAAACTGTTTTTT
TRBD1 once TRBJ1-5 TRBV27 CASSFSRTGGLGNQPQHF TGTGCCAGCAGTTTCTCCCGGACAGGGGGCTTGGGCAATCAGCCCCAGCATTTT
TRBD1 - TRBJ2-1 TRBV24-1 CATSDPGQGPHNEQFF TGTGCCACCAGTGATCCAGGACAGGGTCCCCACAATGAGCAGTTCTTC
- - TRBJ1-6 TRBV14 CASSPSGSPLHF TGTGCCAGCAGCCCTTCCGGTTCACCCCTCCACTTT